Below, 17 T cell receptor beta chains from the same sample are listed, as sequenced in a study of T cell changes during pregnancy in multiple sclerosis. Here immunoSEQ multiplex PCR was the method, and the copy in TCRdb shows in-frame clones only, minus some. Among approximately 52,000 clones listed, 80% to 90% were seen once. This sample comprised CD4+ T cells from peripheral blood mononuclear cells, obtained in the second trimester of pregnancy. The receptors were gathered from a female donor with multiple sclerosis, enrolled in a pregnancy study.

This chain joins TRBV7-2 and TRBJ2-3; the D is unclear. V was clipped by 5 bases and J by 0 bases, with 3 bases between them. This CDR3 region has 12 residues. CDR1 is SGHTA, CDR2 FQGNSA, per germline. Here the CDR3 reads CASSQSTDTQYF. The DNA of the CDR3 is TGTGCCAGCAGCCAAAGCACAGATACGCAGTATTTT.

This chain links TRBV30 with TRBJ1-3; D unresolved. The V end was cut by 4 bases, the J end by 1 base, with 2 bases between. Germline lookup yields CDR1 GTSNPN and CDR2 SVGIG (reference sequence). This CDR3 is 11 amino acids long. CDR3 amino acids: CAWTSGNTIYF. In nucleotides, the CDR3 is TGTGCCTGGACTTCTGGAAACACCATATATTTT. The variable domain in full, with the rest retrieved from reference TRBV30 and TRBJ1-3, is SQTIHQWPATLVQPVGSPLSLECTVEGTSNPNLYWYRQAAGRGLQLLFYSVGIGQISSEVPQNLSASRPQDRQFILSSKKLLLSDSGFYLCAWTSGNTIYFGEGSWLTVV.

J is TRBJ2-1 and V is TRBV11-2; 11 bases agree with TRBD2. The CDR3 has 16 residues. Per germline, CDR1 SGHAT and CDR2 FQNNGV. V gave up 2 bases and J gave up 7 bases; unmatched junction bases: 7. CDR3 DNA sequence: TGTGCCAGCAGCTTACTTTCTAGCGGGAGGAGGAATGAGCAGTTCTTC. This sequence encodes CASSLLSSGRRNEQFF.

The chain uses TRBV4-2 and TRBJ1-5, with a possible D match to TRBD1 (5 bases). The germline V gene encodes CDR1 LGHNA and CDR2 YNFKEQ. The V end lost 0 bases, the J end lost 3 bases, and 9 bases lay between the germline ends. The CDR3 is made up of 15 amino acids. CDR3: CASSQEGAVNQPQHF. The CDR3 DNA follows: TGTGCCAGCAGCCAAGAAGGGGCCGTCAATCAGCCCCAGCATTTT.

The chain carries TRBV28 and TRBJ1-5, with D maybe TRBD1 (6 bases). V was shortened by 6 bases and J by 0 bases, with 12 bases between the two germline ends. Looked up from germline, CDR1 is MDHEN and CDR2 is SYDVKM. This CDR3 has 15 amino acids. The CDR3 DNA follows: TGTGCCAGCAGGAAAGGACAGTATAGCAATCAGCCCCAGCATTTT. Its translation: CASRKGQYSNQPQHF.

The rearrangement uses TRBV14 and TRBJ2-1; 7 positions match TRBD1. The germline V gene encodes CDR1 SGHDN and CDR2 FVKESK. This CDR3 contains 13 residues. V dropped 4 bases and J dropped 9; count of bases not matched to a gene: 6. This chain's CDR3 is CASSLETGSEQFF. The CDR3 DNA reads TGTGCCAGCAGCCTAGAGACAGGGTCTGAGCAGTTCTTC.

The V call is TRBV5-5, the J call TRBJ1-1; D is possibly TRBD1 (5 bases). Germline CDR1 and CDR2: SGHKS and YYEKEE (reference sequence). CDR3 length equals 14 residues. The CDR3 DNA reads TGTGAAAGCAGCTTGGAGGGCAGGGTCACTGAAGCTTTCTTT. Translation gives CESSLEGRVTEAFF. The complete variable domain, with remaining parts taken from reference TRBV5-5 and TRBJ1-1, reads DAGVTQSPTHLIKTRGQQVTLRCSPISGHKSVSWYQQVLGQGPQFIFQYYEKEERGRGNFPDRFSARQFPNYSSELNVNALLLGDSALYLCESSLEGRVTEAFFGQGTRLTVV.

The V call is TRBV7-9, the J call TRBJ2-7, with D perhaps TRBD1 (5 bases). CDR1 is SEHNR and CDR2 is FQNEAQ in the germline V gene (reference sequence). Deletions cut 5 bases from V and 4 bases from J, with 12 bases between. CDR3 size: 13 residues. Here the CDR3 reads CASSATESYEQYF. For the CDR3, the DNA is TGTGCCAGCAGCGCGACAGAGAGTTACGAGCAGTACTTC. Combining the CDR3 with reference TRBV7-9 and TRBJ2-7 gives the whole variable domain DTGVSQNPRHKITKRGQNVTFRCDPISEHNRLYWYRQTLGQGPEFLTYFQNEAQLEKSRLLSDRFSAERPKGSFSTLEIQRTEQGDSAMYLCASSATESYEQYFGPGTRLTVT.

The chain joins TRBV15 to TRBJ2-1; 8 nucleotides align to TRBD2. CDR3 size: 18 residues. Losses at the gene ends were 0 bases for V and 6 bases for J; bases not matched to a gene: 13. Per the germline V gene, CDR1 is LNHNV and CDR2 is YYDKDF (reference sequence). CDR3 sequence: CATSRDRAAGDGGNEQFF. DNA of the CDR3: TGTGCCACCAGCAGAGATAGGGCAGCGGGAGATGGGGGCAATGAGCAGTTCTTC.

The chain uses TRBV5-1 and TRBJ2-3; TRBD2 agrees at 13 bases. With V trimmed by 4 bases and J by 2 bases, 7 bases remained unmatched. Germline V gene data show CDR1 as SGHRS and CDR2 as YFSETQ. This CDR3 has 17 amino acids. CDR3 in amino acids: CASSPPGLAGFTDTQYF. The CDR3 DNA reads TGCGCCAGCAGCCCACCGGGACTAGCGGGATTCACAGATACGCAGTATTTT.

The chain recombines TRBV30 with TRBJ2-3, with 7 bases aligning to TRBD2. The CDR3 is 15 residues long. The germline CDR1 and CDR2 sequences are GTSNPN and SVGIG (reference sequence). The ends lost 2 bases at V and 1 base at J; junction bases unmatched: 6. The CDR3 bases are TGTGCCTGGAGTTCCGGGGCGGGAGGCACAGATACGCAGTATTTT. Encoded protein: CAWSSGAGGTDTQYF.

The chain uses TRBV20-1 and TRBJ2-4, with 8 bases lining up with TRBD1. CDR1 and CDR2 (germline): DFQATT, SNEGSKA (reference sequence). This CDR3 region has 11 residues. J was trimmed by 9 bases and V by 5 bases; bases with no gene match: 3. The CDR3 DNA sequence: TGCAGTGCTGGGACAGGAGGCATTCAGTACTTC. Translation gives CSAGTGGIQYF.

V gene TRBV6-5 combines with J gene TRBJ2-1, with TRBD2 identical over 9 bases. Germline loops: CDR1 MNHEY, CDR2 SVGAGI. The CDR3 totals 15 residues. Losses at the gene ends were 1 base for V and 5 bases for J; bases not matched to a gene: 3. The CDR3, as DNA: TGTGCCAGCAGTTACTTGGGACTAGCTGACAATGAGCAGTTCTTC. This sequence encodes CASSYLGLADNEQFF.

This clone was detected only a few times. V gene TRBV5-1 combines with J gene TRBJ1-1; D is unclear. V was pared by 2 bases and J by 0 bases, with 8 bases between. Germline V CDR1 and CDR2: SGHRS, YFSETQ. The CDR3 is 14 residues long. The CDR3 loop reads CASSFAGMNTEAFF. For the CDR3, the DNA is TGCGCCAGCAGCTTTGCAGGAATGAACACTGAAGCTTTCTTT.

In its sample, this clone was seen a few times. The chain combines TRBV10-1 with TRBJ2-1; tentatively, D is TRBD2 (5 bases). Germline values: CDR1 WNHNN, CDR2 SYGVQD (reference sequence). V dropped 8 bases and J dropped 7 bases, with 9 bases sitting between them. The CDR3 loop spans 11 amino acids. The CDR3 spells CASGSWNEQFF. Here the CDR3 DNA reads TGCGCCAGCGGGAGTTGGAATGAGCAGTTCTTC.

This sequence joins TRBV2 and TRBJ2-1; the D gene is possibly TRBD1 (7 bases). Germline lookup yields CDR1 SNHLY and CDR2 FYNNEI. The CDR3 consists of 13 residues. Between the trimmed V and J ends, which lost 8 bases and 7 bases, there was a span of 15 bases. The CDR3 region is CASAGQAGNEQFF. CDR3 nucleotide sequence: TGTGCCAGCGCTGGACAGGCGGGGAATGAGCAGTTCTTC.

The gene calls are TRBV10-1 and TRBJ1-2, with a tentative D call TRBD1 (6 bases). The CDR3 runs to 13 residues. Germline lookup yields CDR1 WNHNN and CDR2 SYGVQD (reference sequence). V lost 6 bases to trimming and J lost 2 bases, with 10 bases between them. Written as DNA, the CDR3 is TGCGCCAGCAGCGACAGGACCAACTATGGCTACACCTTC. Encoded protein: CASSDRTNYGYTF.